The 8 T cell receptor beta chains below come from one sample, sequenced in a study of long-term antiretroviral therapy in people with HIV (dated 2022 in TCRdb). The immunoSEQ hsTCRB v3.0 assay was used at survey level resolution for TRB variable region sequencing. TCRdb holds this immuneACCESS table with in-frame rearrangements only. Some clones are missing; in checked studies, unresolved V genes explain under half, and the rest has no known cause. The sample includes tens of thousands of clones, with 80% to 85% observed a single time. The top ten clonotypes cover 5.6% of the sample. The sample in question was unsorted PBMCs, obtained 0.2 years after starting antiretroviral therapy. These receptors all come from a woman aged 25 to 39 with HIV.

This clone was seen only a few times. The chain has TRBV7-3 and TRBJ2-3; D is uncertain. V was pared by 5 bases and J by 1 base, with 7 bases between. This CDR3 is 13 amino acids long. The germline CDR1 and CDR2 sequences are SGHTA and FQGTGA. The CDR3 protein is CASSADGTDTQYF. CDR3 bases: TGTGCCAGCAGCGCGGACGGCACAGATACGCAGTATTTT.

V is TRBV19 and J is TRBJ2-3; 11 bases align to TRBD2. CDR1 and CDR2 from the germline V gene are LNHDA and SQIVND (reference sequence). Losses at the gene ends were 6 bases for V and 0 bases for J; bases not matched to a gene: 8. This CDR3 has 17 amino acids. The CDR3 region is CASSDRGTSGSTDTQYF. As DNA, the CDR3 is TGTGCCAGTAGCGACCGGGGGACTAGCGGTAGCACAGATACGCAGTATTTT.

The chain carries TRBV6-6 and TRBJ1-3; D ambiguous. Trimming stripped 4 bases from V and 0 bases from J, with 7 bases between. The CDR3 covers 14 residues. The germline gives CDR1 MNHNY, CDR2 SVGAGI (reference sequence). The CDR3 nucleotides are TGTGCCAGCAGTTCCCACGGCTCTGGAAACACCATATATTTT. Amino acid sequence: CASSSHGSGNTIYF.

CDR3 sequence reads: CASSYSRGGAHEQYF. DNA for the CDR3: TGTGCCAGCAGTTACTCGCGAGGGGGGGCCCACGAGCAGTACTTC. The chain links TRBV6-5 to TRBJ2-7; possible D gene TRBD2, 7 bases. Germline loops: CDR1 MNHEY, CDR2 SVGAGI. With 0 bases removed from V and 5 bases from J, the gap between germline ends came to 14 bases. This CDR3 spans 15 amino acids.

Only one count was recorded for this clone. The chain has TRBV6-6 and TRBJ1-6; TRBD1 matches at 8 bases. The CDR3 spans 15 residues. The ends lost 4 bases at V and 5 bases at J; junction bases unmatched: 4. CDR1 and CDR2 from the germline V gene are MNHNY and SVGAGI (reference sequence). Here the CDR3 reads CASSFPGQDNSPLHF. Here the CDR3 DNA reads TGTGCCAGCAGTTTCCCGGGACAGGATAATTCACCCCTCCACTTT.

The chain carries TRBV4-1 and TRBJ2-1; D is unclear. Germline assignment: CDR1 MGHRA and CDR2 YSYEKL. Trimming cost V 4 bases and J 0 bases, with 10 bases left between them. The CDR3 runs to 15 residues. CDR3 DNA: TGCGCCAGCAGCCTAGCCCCGAGCTCCTACAATGAGCAGTTCTTC. As protein: CASSLAPSSYNEQFF.

This clone was seen a few times. The CDR3: CASSLSAAGEQPQHF. DNA for the CDR3: TGCGCCAGCAGCTTGAGTGCGGCAGGCGAGCAGCCCCAGCATTTT. V is TRBV5-1 and J is TRBJ1-5, with D uncertain. The CDR3 spans 15 residues. Trimming stripped 1 base from V and 7 bases from J, with 15 bases between. Germline CDR1 and CDR2: SGHRS and YFSETQ.

The V and J genes are TRBV2 and TRBJ2-2; 8 bases map to TRBD2. The CDR3 has 16 residues. V gave up 5 bases and J gave up 4 bases; unmatched junction bases: 9. The germline V gene has CDR1 SNHLY and CDR2 FYNNEI. The CDR3: CASSLRGGFPTGELFF. In DNA, the CDR3 is TGTGCCAGCAGTCTCCGGGGGGGCTTCCCCACCGGGGAGCTGTTTTTT.